This TCR beta chain was identified during a study of CD4 T cells in relation to SARS-CoV-2 and coronaviruses. Study information: After 10 days of antigen culture, PBMC TCR beta CDR3s were sequenced.

Measured with immunoSEQ multiplex PCR; TCRdb has only the in-frame clones, and not every one. The sample yields approximately 19,000 clones, around 72% seen once. Unexposed donor CD4+ T cells date from 2011-2018, before the COVID-19 pandemic. After ten to eleven days of culture, CD4+ T cells were isolated. Cells permitting, SARS-CoV-2 S/N and four cold-coronavirus spikes were tested on unexposed-donor CD4+ T cells. A word on this clone: Its specificity is unknown.

Germline lookup yields CDR1 MGHDK and CDR2 SYGVNS. With V trimmed by 6 bases and J by 1 base, 8 bases remained unmatched. There are 17 residues in the CDR3. The chain links TRBV25-1 to TRBJ2-3; 12 positions match TRBD2. This receptor was identified in a human donor in good health. Sequencing was done on a sample of CD4+ T cells from PBMCs, cultured in vitro. DNA for the CDR3: TGTGCCAGCAGAGCCCTGACTAGCGGGAGAGGCACAGATACGCAGTATTTT. As protein: CASRALTSGRGTDTQYF.